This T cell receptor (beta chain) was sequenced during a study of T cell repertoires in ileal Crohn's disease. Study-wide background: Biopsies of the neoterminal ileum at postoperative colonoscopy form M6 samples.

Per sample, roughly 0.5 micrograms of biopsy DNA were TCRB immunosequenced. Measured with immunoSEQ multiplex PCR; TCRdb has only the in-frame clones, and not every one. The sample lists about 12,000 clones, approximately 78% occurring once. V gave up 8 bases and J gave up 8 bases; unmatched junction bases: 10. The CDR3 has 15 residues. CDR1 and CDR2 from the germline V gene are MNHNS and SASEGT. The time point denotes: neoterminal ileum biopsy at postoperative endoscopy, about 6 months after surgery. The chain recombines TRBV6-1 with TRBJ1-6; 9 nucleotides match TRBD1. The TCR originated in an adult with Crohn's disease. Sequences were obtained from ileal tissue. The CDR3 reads CASYGGQGFHSPLHF. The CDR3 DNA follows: TGTGCCAGCTATGGGGGACAGGGATTTCATTCACCCCTCCACTTT.